Below, 17 T cell receptor beta chains from the same sample are listed, as sequenced in a study of blood T cell repertoires in COVID-19. The repertoire was sequenced with immunoSEQ multiplex PCR; TCRdb's copy has only in-frame clones and lacks some. The data show 200,000 to 300,000 clones, about 91% seen once. Input material: peripheral blood. These receptors all come from a person in their late teens or twenties with COVID-19, enrolled during active disease.

This chain connects TRBV24-1 to TRBJ2-5; 8 nucleotides line up with TRBD2. Per the germline V gene, CDR1 is KGHDR and CDR2 is SFDVKD. The CDR3 has 15 amino acids. Unmatched junction bases numbered 4, after V lost 0 bases and J lost 5 bases. The CDR3 sequence is CATSDLRGGDETQYF. CDR3 nucleotides: TGTGCCACCAGTGATTTGCGGGGGGGCGACGAGACCCAGTACTTC.

CDR3 residues: CASSETGMASPLHF. The CDR3 coding sequence is TGTGCCAGCAGTGAGACAGGGATGGCGTCACCCCTCCACTTT. The chain employs TRBV6-2 or TRBV6-3 and TRBJ1-6; the match to TRBD1 covers 7 bases. Germline V gene lookup returns CDR1 MNHEY and CDR2 SVGEGT. J lost 10 bases, V lost 5 bases, and 8 bases had no gene match. This CDR3 is built from 14 residues.

The rearrangement joins TRBV14 to TRBJ1-2; D unresolved. CDR3 length: 15 amino acids. V lost 0 bases and J 4 bases, leaving 12 bases between the germline ends. CDR1 is SGHDN, CDR2 FVKESK, per germline. The CDR3 here is CASSQDGGSFYGYTF. CDR3 nucleotides: TGTGCCAGCAGCCAAGATGGAGGCAGTTTCTATGGCTACACCTTC. The full variable domain, completed using reference TRBV14 and TRBJ1-2, is EAGVTQFPSHSVIEKGQTVTLRCDPISGHDNLYWYRRVMGKEIKFLLHFVKESKQDESGMPNNRFLAERTGGTYSTLKVQPAELEDSGVYFCASSQDGGSFYGYTFGSGTRLTVV.

The chain is built from TRBV19 and TRBJ1-2; weak D call: TRBD1 (5 bases). The CDR3 spans 13 residues. Trimming left V 5 bases short and J 3 bases short, with 10 bases between. Germline V gene sequence: CDR1 LNHDA, CDR2 SQIVND (reference sequence). DNA for the CDR3: TGTGCCAGTAGTGTGACAGATGACTATGGCTACACCTTC. It translates to CASSVTDDYGYTF. Looking up the rest from reference TRBV19 and TRBJ1-2 gives the full variable domain: DGGITQSPKYLFRKEGQNVTLSCEQNLNHDAMYWYRQDPGQGLRLIYYSQIVNDFQKGDIAEGYSVSREKKESFPLTVTSAQKNPTAFYLCASSVTDDYGYTFGSGTRLTVV.

The chain recombines TRBV5-1 with TRBJ1-1; 8 nucleotides agree with TRBD1. V lost 0 bases, J lost 4 bases, and 2 bases stayed unmatched. From germline, CDR1 is SGHRS and CDR2 YFSETQ. This CDR3 has 14 amino acids. The CDR3 reads CASSLAGGGTEAFF. DNA of the CDR3: TGCGCCAGCAGCTTGGCAGGGGGCGGCACTGAAGCTTTCTTT.

V is TRBV19 and J is TRBJ2-3; 7 bases fit TRBD2. This CDR3 is 16 amino acids long. J was trimmed by 2 bases and V by 6 bases; bases with no gene match: 11. Germline V gene data show CDR1 as LNHDA and CDR2 as SQIVND (reference sequence). The CDR3 spells CASRSPLAGYTDTQYF. DNA of the CDR3: TGTGCCAGTAGGAGTCCCTTAGCGGGCTACACAGATACGCAGTATTTT.

The rearrangement joins TRBV21-1 to TRBJ2-1; the table names TRBD2, a call not compared with the DNA. TRBV21-1 is assigned pseudogene status. This CDR3 region has 14 residues. CDR3 in DNA: TGTGCCAGCAACCCGACTAGCGGGGACAATGAGCAGTTCTTC. It is translated as CASNPTSGDNEQFF.

The rearrangement links TRBV2 to TRBJ2-1, with no clear D. The CDR3 is 11 residues long. Germline V gene data show CDR1 as SNHLY and CDR2 as FYNNEI. V shed 7 bases and J shed 6 bases, with 7 bases lying between them. CDR3 in DNA: TGTGCCAGCACACAGCTCAATGAGCAGTTCTTC. It yields the protein CASTQLNEQFF.

V is TRBV28 and J is TRBJ2-7; D is unresolved. Germline V lookup: CDR1 MDHEN, CDR2 SYDVKM. The ends were cut back, 5 bases at V and 7 bases at J, with 9 bases in the middle. The CDR3 is made up of 11 amino acids. The CDR3 spells CASSPKREQYF. The CDR3 DNA follows: TGTGCCAGCAGTCCAAAGAGGGAGCAGTACTTC.

V usage is TRBV18 and J usage is TRBJ2-3, with a tentative D call TRBD1 (6 bases). The CDR3 contains 14 residues. Germline V CDR1 and CDR2: KGHSH, LQKENI. V was clipped by 0 bases and J by 8 bases, with 12 bases between them. The CDR3 DNA follows: TGTGCCAGCTCACCACCGGGGACACTGCTTACGCAGTATTTT. This gives the protein CASSPPGTLLTQYF.

The chain joins TRBV29-1 to TRBJ2-3, with 9 nucleotides matching TRBD2. Losses at the gene ends were 4 bases for V and 0 bases for J; bases not matched to a gene: 5. This CDR3 is 15 amino acids long. CDR1 SQVTM and CDR2 ANQGSEA come from the germline V gene. Here the CDR3 DNA reads TGCAGCGTTGCGGAGCGGGAGGTTAGCACAGATACGCAGTATTTT. Translated: CSVAEREVSTDTQYF.

This clone was recorded once. J is TRBJ1-1 and V is TRBV5-6; D is undetermined. The germline V gene has CDR1 SGHDT and CDR2 YYEEEE. The CDR3 is 11 residues long. The V gene lost 0 bases and the J gene lost 10 bases, with 7 bases spanning the gap. CDR3 DNA sequence: TGTGCCAGCAGCTTGGGACGAGGAGCTTTCTTT. It is translated as CASSLGRGAFF.

The rearrangement joins TRBV13 to TRBJ2-2, with 7 nucleotides matching TRBD1. V shed 6 bases and J 1 base; nucleotides not matched to a gene: 2. Germline V gene sequence: CDR1 PRHDT, CDR2 FYEKMQ (reference sequence). There are 14 residues in the CDR3. CDR3 sequence (DNA): TGTGCCAGCAGAGCAGGGGGGAACACCGGGGAGCTGTTTTTT. This gives the protein CASRAGGNTGELFF.

The chain is built from TRBV19 and TRBJ2-7; the match to TRBD2 covers 8 bases. Trimming at V came to 5 bases and at J to 4 bases, leaving 7 bases not matched to a gene. CDR1 and CDR2 (germline): LNHDA, SQIVND (reference sequence). CDR3 size: 14 residues. The CDR3 sequence: CASSSSGSGYEQYF. The CDR3 DNA sequence: TGTGCCAGTAGTTCAAGCGGGAGTGGTTACGAGCAGTACTTC.

The chain is built from TRBV28 and TRBJ2-7; 9 bases fit TRBD2. The CDR3 covers 14 residues. From germline, CDR1 is MDHEN and CDR2 SYDVKM. J was trimmed by 2 bases and V by 6 bases; bases with no gene match: 5. The CDR3 nucleotides read TGTGCCAGCAGACTTAGCGGGAGCACCTACGAGCAGTACTTC. The encoded protein is CASRLSGSTYEQYF.

The chain recombines TRBV28 with TRBJ2-1; TRBD2 aligns across 8 bases. The CDR3 contains 14 residues. Losses at the gene ends were 9 bases for V and 8 bases for J; bases not matched to a gene: 12. Germline values: CDR1 MDHEN, CDR2 SYDVKM. CDR3 amino acids: CASLRSGSLDEQFF. CDR3 sequence (DNA): TGTGCCAGTCTAAGAAGCGGGAGTTTAGATGAGCAGTTCTTC. The whole variable domain, remainder taken from reference TRBV28 and TRBJ2-1, is DVKVTQSSRYLVKRTGEKVFLECVQDMDHENMFWYRQDPGLGLRLIYFSYDVKMKEKGDIPEGYSVSREKKERFSLILESASTNQTSMYLCASLRSGSLDEQFFGPGTRLTVL.

This sequence joins TRBV2 and TRBJ2-3; no clear D gene. This CDR3 is 12 amino acids long. Germline CDR1 SNHLY, CDR2 FYNNEI. Trimming removed 4 bases at V and 6 bases at J, with 8 bases between. CDR3 DNA sequence: TGTGCCAGCAGTGCTCTGGAGGATACGCAGTATTTT. Protein product: CASSALEDTQYF.